The rows below give T cell receptor beta chains drawn from one sample of a study of blood T cell repertoires in COVID-19. Data came from immunoSEQ multiplex PCR; TCRdb stores just in-frame clones and leaves some out. The table lists about 150,000 clones, 70% to 85% of them singletons. Sequencing input: peripheral blood. All receptors derive from a woman in her forties or fifties with acute or convalescent COVID-19. CDR3s include the opening cysteine and the closing phenylalanine or tryptophan. The D gene is left open where the match is weak. For some rows the clone size is stated as once, few or many, or as a class when expanded; others skip it.

J gene,D gene,V gene,CDR3 length,clone size,CDR3 DNA,CDR3 protein
TRBJ1-2,NA,TRBV4-3,15,NA,TGCGCCAGCAGCCAAGAGCGAGCAGGGCACTATGGCTACACCTTC,CASSQERAGHYGYTF
TRBJ2-5,NA,TRBV30,12,few,TGTGCCTGGAGTGTGCCGGGTCGGGACCAGTACTTC,CAWSVPGRDQYF
TRBJ2-4,NA,TRBV27,14,NA,TGTGCCAGCACTAAGCCAATATACAAAAACATTCAGTACTTC,CASTKPIYKNIQYF
TRBJ1-1,NA,TRBV2,13,NA,TGTGCCAGCAGCGCCCAGTGGAACACTGAAGCTTTCTTT,CASSAQWNTEAFF
TRBJ2-3,TRBD1,TRBV5-1,15,NA,TGCGCCAGCAGCTCCAGGACAGGAGACACAGATACGCAGTATTTT,CASSSRTGDTDTQYF
TRBJ1-6,NA,TRBV7-8,14,many,TGTGCCAGCAGCCCCGGACAGTTTAATTCACCCCTCCACTTT,CASSPGQFNSPLHF
TRBJ1-6,NA,TRBV10-3,14,NA,TGTGCCATCAGTGAGTCGGGCGGGTTATCGGCCCTCCACTTT,CAISESGGLSALHF
TRBJ2-7,TRBD2,TRBV7-2,14,NA,TGTGCCAGCAGCTTAGCGGGAGGGCCCTACGAGCAGTACTTC,CASSLAGGPYEQYF
TRBJ1-1,TRBD1,TRBV28,14,NA,TGTGCCAGCACTGATTCGACAGGGCAACTAGGAGCTTTCTTT,CASTDSTGQLGAFF
TRBJ2-1,TRBD1,TRBV18,16,NA,TGTGCCAGCTCACCGCTAGGGACAGGTCCCTCAAATGAGCAGTTCTTC,CASSPLGTGPSNEQFF
TRBJ1-1,NA,TRBV19,15,NA,TGTGCCAGTAGTGAGTTCGGGGGGGGCCGTACTGAAGCTTTCTTT,CASSEFGGGRTEAFF
TRBJ2-1,NA,TRBV5-4,15,NA,TGTGCCAGCAGCCCTACAGGGGGGGGCTACAATGAGCAGTTCTTC,CASSPTGGGYNEQFF
TRBJ2-7,NA,TRBV4-1,13,NA,TGCGCCAGCAGCCTGGGGCCACGGGGGGAGCAGTACTTC,CASSLGPRGEQYF
TRBJ1-3,NA,TRBV10-3,16,NA,TGTGCCATCAGGGACAGCCCAGGGAGCTCTGGAAACACCATATATTTT,CAIRDSPGSSGNTIYF
TRBJ2-3,TRBD1,TRBV7-3,14,NA,TGTGCCAGCGCCCGAGACAGGGGAACAGATACGCAGTATTTT,CASARDRGTDTQYF
TRBJ1-6,TRBD1,TRBV28,14,NA,TGTGCCAGCAGTTTACAGGGGGCGGGATCACCCCTCCACTTT,CASSLQGAGSPLHF
TRBJ2-7,TRBD1,TRBV28,14,NA,TGTGCCAGCAGTGACGACGACAGGGACCACGAGCAGTACTTC,CASSDDDRDHEQYF
TRBJ2-1,TRBD2,TRBV7-2,14,NA,TGTGCCAGCAGCTTAACTAGCGGGGGATATGAGCAGTTCTTC,CASSLTSGGYEQFF
TRBJ1-5,TRBD1,TRBV27,15,NA,TGTGCCAGCAAAGAGGGGGCGATTGGCAATCAGCCCCAGCATTTT,CASKEGAIGNQPQHF
TRBJ1-2,TRBD1,TRBV7-2,16,NA,TGTGCCAGCAGCCTGGGGACAGGGGTTCCCAACTATGGCTACACCTTC,CASSLGTGVPNYGYTF
TRBJ2-7,TRBD2,TRBV4-3,15,NA,TGCGCCAGCAGACTCGGACTAGCGGGCTCCTACGAGCAGTACTTC,CASRLGLAGSYEQYF
TRBJ1-1,TRBD1,TRBV2,13,NA,TGTGCCAGCAGGGGACAGGGAGGAACTGAAGCTTTCTTT,CASRGQGGTEAFF
TRBJ1-2,NA,TRBV3-1/TRBV3-2,12,NA,TGTGCCAGCAGCCAGTACAGGGAAGGCTACACCTTC,CASSQYREGYTF
TRBJ2-1,TRBD2,TRBV15,17,NA,TGTGCCACCAGCAGAGAATCGAGCGGGAGGGGCTACAATGAGCAGTTCTTC,CATSRESSGRGYNEQFF
TRBJ1-5,TRBD1,TRBV5-1,15,NA,TGCGCCAGCAGCTCGGGACAGGGGCTAAATCAGCCCCAGCATTTT,CASSSGQGLNQPQHF
TRBJ1-1,NA,TRBV7-8,12,once,TGTGCCAGCAGCCCAGGGGTAGGTGAAGCTTTCTTT,CASSPGVGEAFF
TRBJ2-7,NA,TRBV7-2,15,few,TGTGCCAGCAGCCCATCCGGGACGGGAGTGGAGGAGCAGTACTTC,CASSPSGTGVEEQYF
TRBJ1-5,TRBD1,TRBV19,16,NA,TGTGCCAGTAGTACACAAGCTACAGGGGCGGGTCAGCCCCAGCATTTT,CASSTQATGAGQPQHF
TRBJ1-1,NA,TRBV18,13,NA,TGTGCCACCAGGGGACCAGGGGACACTGAAGCTTTCTTT,CATRGPGDTEAFF
TRBJ2-7,NA,TRBV10-3,16,NA,TGTGCCATCAGCGATCTTCTCCGAGGTCCAACGGGCGAGCAGTACTTC,CAISDLLRGPTGEQYF
TRBJ2-2,NA,TRBV7-3,16,NA,TGTGCCAGCAGTCTGACGGGGGGCGCGAACACCGGGGAGCTGTTTTTT,CASSLTGGANTGELFF
TRBJ1-6,NA,TRBV6-2/TRBV6-3,15,once,TGTGCCAGCAGTTACTCGAGGACTTCAGGCTCACCCCTCCACTTT,CASSYSRTSGSPLHF
TRBJ2-7,TRBD1,TRBV29-1,12,NA,TGCAGCGCCGAATTAACAGGGGGCGAGCAGTACTTC,CSAELTGGEQYF
TRBJ2-1,NA,TRBV5-1,14,NA,TGCGCCAGCAGCTTCAGGGGGGATTACAATGAGCAGTTCTTC,CASSFRGDYNEQFF
TRBJ2-1,NA,TRBV28,15,NA,TGTGCCAGCAGCCCGATCTGGGACTCACACAATGAGCAGTTCTTC,CASSPIWDSHNEQFF
TRBJ2-1,TRBD2,TRBV4-2,16,once,TGTGCCAGCAGCCGAGATAGCGGGAGAACCTACAATGAGCAGTTCTTC,CASSRDSGRTYNEQFF